One and the same sample provided the 3 T cell receptor beta chains below, sequenced in a study of Graves' ophthalmopathy and Graves' hyperthyroidism. Scientists amplified the TCR beta CDR3 regions from RNA transcripts. An opening RT-PCR round employed HTBI primers and preceded a second-round multiplex PCR. One entry per CDR3 protein, called by TCRdb with MiXCR from the multiplex PCR reads. The sample carries roughly 700,000 distinct CDR3 sequences, around 40% recorded once. The sequenced sample was peripheral blood. These receptors all stem from an adult man with Graves' ophthalmopathy.

This clonotype turned up a few times. This sequence joins TRBV7-2 and TRBJ2-2; D gene ambiguous. The CDR3 length is 16 residues. Germline CDR1 reads SGHTA; CDR2 reads FQGNSA. Trimming cost V 5 bases and J 2 bases, with 15 bases left between them. The CDR3 DNA follows: TGTGCCAGCAGCCCCTTTGGTCCACCAAACACCGGGGAGCTGTTTTTT. Protein sequence: CASSPFGPPNTGELFF.

In this sample, this clonotype turned up many times. Compared with germline, one end of the junction differs, possibly owing to a read error. In DNA form, the CDR3 reads TGTGCCAGCAGCTGGCAGGAGTCCTCCGAGCAGTACTTC. As protein: CASSWQESSEQYF. V and J are TRBV7-3 and TRBJ2-7; D not certain. The CDR3 spans 13 residues. Germline CDR1 is SGHTA and CDR2 is FQGTGA.

Turning to this clonotype: A read error may produce the germline difference seen at one junction end. V gene TRBV24-1 combines with J gene TRBJ1-1, with TRBD1 identical over 8 bases. This CDR3 is 14 amino acids long. Per the germline V gene, CDR1 is KGHDR and CDR2 is SFDVKD. The CDR3 DNA sequence: TGTGCCAGCAGTAGCCAGGGGGCGAACACTGAAGCTTTCTTT. This codes for CASSSQGANTEAFF.